The 19 T cell receptor beta chains below all came from one sample that was sequenced in a study of T-cell reconstitution after alpha-beta-depleted transplantation in children. The TCRbeta library was prepared with unique molecular identifiers. MiXCR was run by TCRdb on the PCR reads, yielding one entry per CDR3 protein. The table has 260,000 or so distinct CDR3 sequences, 12% seen once. The sample in question was PBMCs from the stem cell graft donor, obtained from the stem cell graft. The origin of the receptors is a human donor who donated a stem cell graft to a child with acute lymphoblastic leukemia.

There are many counts of this clonotype. The rearrangement links TRBV10-2 to TRBJ2-3; TRBD2 matches at 7 bases. The V and J ends lost 6 bases and 1 base, in that order; junction bases with no gene match: 4. The germline gives CDR1 WSHSY, CDR2 SAAADI. CDR3 length: 14 residues. CDR3 sequence (DNA): TGCGCCAGCAGGGGGAGCGGGGGCACAGATACGCAGTATTTT. This encodes CASRGSGGTDTQYF.

This clonotype appeared a few times. CDR3 DNA sequence: TGCGCCAGCAGCCCCGGAGACAGACTCCACTCCTACGAGCAGTACTTC. It encodes CASSPGDRLHSYEQYF. The J gene is TRBJ2-7, the V gene TRBV5-1, with D perhaps matching TRBD1 (5 bases). Germline V lookup: CDR1 SGHRS, CDR2 YFSETQ. Trimming cost V 4 bases and J 0 bases, with 17 bases left between them. The CDR3 spans 16 residues.

The V and J genes are TRBV29-1 and TRBJ2-4; D unclear. CDR3 size: 12 residues. The germline V gene encodes CDR1 SQVTM and CDR2 ANQGSEA. V was shortened by 5 bases and J by 6 bases, with 11 bases between the two germline ends. The CDR3 region has the DNA TGCAGCGTTTTAGTCAGACCAAACATTCAGTACTTC. Its protein is CSVLVRPNIQYF. Combining the CDR3 with reference TRBV29-1 and TRBJ2-4 gives the whole variable domain SAVISQKPSRDICQRGTSLTIQCQVDSQVTMMFWYRQQPGQSLTLIATANQGSEATYESGFVIDKFPISRPNLTFSTLTVSNMSPEDSSIYLCSVLVRPNIQYFGAGTRLSVL.

This clonotype was observed at least ten times. The rearrangement links TRBV11-3 to TRBJ1-1; D uncertain. V lost 2 bases and J lost 3, with 7 bases in between. This CDR3 contains 13 residues. The germline CDR1 and CDR2 sequences are SGHNT and YENEEA. The CDR3 protein is CASSLSLDTEAFF. The DNA of the CDR3 is TGTGCCAGCAGCTTAAGTTTGGACACTGAAGCTTTCTTT.

Points on this clonotype: Since a much larger clone is just one base distant, this may be a read error. This chain connects TRBV5-1 to TRBJ2-3; a weak D match, TRBD1 (8 bases). In germline, CDR1 is SGHRS, CDR2 YFSETQ. This CDR3 contains 14 residues. Trimming shortened V by 5 bases and J by 4 bases, and 14 bases separated the two germline ends. The CDR3 protein is CASRQGEGPDTQYF. The CDR3 DNA reads as TGCGCCAGCAGACAGGGGGAGGGCCCAGATACGCAGTATTTT.

This clonotype was found many times. The gene calls are TRBV20-1 and TRBJ2-5; 9 bases are shared with TRBD2. This CDR3 has 14 amino acids. Unmatched junction bases numbered 6, after V lost 5 bases and J lost 2 bases. Germline lookup yields CDR1 DFQATT and CDR2 SNEGSKA (reference sequence). CDR3 amino acids: CSAGSGGFQETQYF. The CDR3 DNA sequence: TGCAGTGCTGGTAGCGGGGGTTTTCAAGAGACCCAGTACTTC.

The table lists this clonotype with many counts. The V call is TRBV9, the J call TRBJ2-7; D possibly corresponds to TRBD1 (6 bases). CDR1 and CDR2 (germline): SGDLS, YYNGEE. The CDR3 totals 16 residues. V gave up 4 bases and J gave up 2 bases, with 19 bases separating them. CDR3 residues: CASSLTGGGEAYEQYF. In nucleotides, the CDR3 is TGTGCCAGCAGCCTTACTGGGGGCGGAGAAGCCTACGAGCAGTACTTC.

The sample holds many counts of this clonotype. The chain has TRBV20-1 and TRBJ2-5; 10 nucleotides line up with TRBD1. From germline, CDR1 is DFQATT and CDR2 SNEGSKA (reference sequence). The junction had 12 bases not matched to a gene; V was cut back by 7 bases and J by 1 base. The CDR3 has 16 amino acids. The CDR3 loop reads CSVSSGTGEGQETQYF. The CDR3 DNA is TGCAGTGTTTCATCCGGGACAGGGGAAGGCCAAGAGACCCAGTACTTC.

This clonotype was counted at least ten times. The J gene is TRBJ2-5, the V gene TRBV9; D unresolved. Trimming removed 2 bases from V and 1 base from J, with 12 bases in between. Germline loops: CDR1 SGDLS, CDR2 YYNGEE. The CDR3 totals 15 residues. The CDR3 is CASSVLGGSQETQYF. The CDR3 DNA reads TGTGCCAGCAGCGTGTTGGGCGGCAGCCAAGAGACCCAGTACTTC.

This clonotype occurred many times. V gene TRBV11-3 combines with J gene TRBJ2-1, with 9 bases aligning to TRBD2. Per the germline V gene, CDR1 is SGHNT and CDR2 is YENEEA. Unmatched junction bases numbered 7, after V lost 0 bases and J lost 7 bases. The CDR3 is 16 residues long. The CDR3 nucleotides read TGTGCCAGCAGCTTAGATAGTCTAGCGGGACGGAATGAGCAGTTCTTC. It codes for CASSLDSLAGRNEQFF.

For this clonotype: Being one base from a much bigger clone, this may be a read error. The chain is built from TRBV5-1 and TRBJ2-1, with TRBD1 identical over 8 bases. Germline lookup yields CDR1 SGHRS and CDR2 YFSETQ. V lost 4 bases, J lost 4 bases, and 4 bases stayed unmatched. This CDR3 spans 14 amino acids. The CDR3: CASSPHRGYNEQFF. CDR3 DNA: TGCGCCAGCAGCCCGCACAGGGGGTACAATGAGCAGTTCTTC.

This clonotype was found many times. This chain uses TRBV6-2 or TRBV6-3 with TRBJ2-1, with D possibly TRBD2 on 5 matching bases. Trimming stripped 5 bases from V and 9 bases from J, with 8 bases between. Germline assignment: CDR1 MNHEY and CDR2 SVGEGT. The CDR3 totals 11 residues. CDR3 loop: CASSGGFEQFF. The DNA of the CDR3 is TGTGCCAGCAGTGGAGGTTTTGAGCAGTTCTTC.

This clonotype has a count of ten or more. This chain connects TRBV12-3 or TRBV12-4 to TRBJ1-1; a weak D match, TRBD1 (5 bases). The CDR3 is 18 residues long. V was trimmed by 8 bases and J by 3 bases, leaving 28 bases between them. The DNA of the CDR3 is TGTGCCAGCCCCAGGGCCGACCTAACGTCTTTAGGGTACACTGAAGCTTTCTTT. It yields the protein CASPRADLTSLGYTEAFF.

This clonotype was seen many times. The V and J genes are TRBV7-2 and TRBJ2-4; the match to TRBD1 covers 7 bases. Germline CDR1 and CDR2: SGHTA and FQGNSA. This CDR3 is built from 15 residues. The trim removed 3 bases at V and 9 bases at J, leaving 11 bases unmatched. CDR3 amino acids: CASSLNGQRGPIQYF. The CDR3 bases are TGTGCCAGCAGCTTGAATGGACAGAGGGGGCCCATTCAGTACTTC.

This clonotype was counted only a few times. CDR3 coding DNA: TGTGCCAGCAGTTACTACCAGGGGGCGTTTCAGTACTTC. Residues: CASSYYQGAFQYF. The genes are TRBV6-2 or TRBV6-3 and TRBJ2-4, with TRBD1 identical over 8 bases. V shed 1 base, J shed 11 bases, and the junction held 4 bases outside the gene matches. The germline V gene has CDR1 MNHEY and CDR2 SVGEGT. This CDR3 is built from 13 residues.

This clonotype was seen more than once but under ten times. This rearrangement joins TRBV30 to TRBJ1-1; the D is unclear. This CDR3 spans 15 amino acids. Deletions cut 2 bases from V and 0 bases from J, with 13 bases between. Germline loops: CDR1 GTSNPN, CDR2 SVGIG (reference sequence). CDR3 bases: TGTGCCTGGAGTCCTGTGGCAGCTATGAACACTGAAGCTTTCTTT. It encodes CAWSPVAAMNTEAFF.

This clonotype was observed at least ten times. The chain recombines TRBV15 with TRBJ2-3; 7 bases match TRBD2. The length of the CDR3 is 16 residues. Unmatched junction bases numbered 9, after V lost 5 bases and J lost 1 base. Germline V gives CDR1 LNHNV, CDR2 YYDKDF (reference sequence). Here the CDR3 reads CATSPVRGVGTDTQYF. The CDR3 nucleotides are TGTGCCACCAGCCCCGTACGGGGGGTAGGCACAGATACGCAGTATTTT.

This clonotype was detected ten times or more. The chain combines TRBV20-1 with TRBJ1-5; D remains ambiguous. The germline V gene has CDR1 DFQATT and CDR2 SNEGSKA (reference sequence). There are 11 residues in the CDR3. Trimming left V 0 bases short and J 7 bases short, with 4 bases between. CDR3 coding DNA: TGCAGTGCTAGAGATAACCAGCCCCAGCATTTT. This gives the protein CSARDNQPQHF.

The rearrangement uses TRBV7-9 and TRBJ1-4; D gene uncertain. V gave up 7 bases and J gave up 7 bases, with 22 bases separating them. Germline V lookup: CDR1 SEHNR, CDR2 FQNEAQ (reference sequence). This CDR3 comprises 16 residues. CDR3 residues: CASINSGRGSSEKLFF. In DNA form, the CDR3 reads TGTGCCAGCATCAACTCGGGTCGTGGGAGTAGTGAAAAACTGTTTTTT.